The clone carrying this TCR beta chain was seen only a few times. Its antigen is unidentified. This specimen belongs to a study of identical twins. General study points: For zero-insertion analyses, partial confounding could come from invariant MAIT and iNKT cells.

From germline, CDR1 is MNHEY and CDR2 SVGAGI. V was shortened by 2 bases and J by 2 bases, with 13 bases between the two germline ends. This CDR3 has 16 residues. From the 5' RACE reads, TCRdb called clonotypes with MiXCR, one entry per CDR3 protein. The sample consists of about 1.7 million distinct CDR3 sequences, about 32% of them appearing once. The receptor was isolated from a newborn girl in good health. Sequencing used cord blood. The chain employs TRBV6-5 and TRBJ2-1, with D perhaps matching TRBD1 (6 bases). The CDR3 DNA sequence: TGTGCCAGCAGTTACGTCCGACAGGCTACCTACAATGAGCAGTTCTTC. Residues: CASSYVRQATYNEQFF.